Presented here are 12 T cell receptor beta chains from one specimen sequenced in a study of T cells of healthy individuals. MiXCR, run by TCRdb on the 5' RACE reads, gives a single entry per CDR3 protein. The table shows tens of thousands of distinct CDR3 sequences, with more than 4.5% occurring only once. The source is a human donor in good health.

This clonotype has ten or more counts. The chain is built from TRBV20-1 and TRBJ2-7; perhaps TRBD2 as D (6 bases). Germline CDR1 is DFQATT and CDR2 is SNEGSKA (reference sequence). This CDR3 region has 16 residues. With 2 bases removed from V and 0 bases from J, the gap between germline ends came to 17 bases. The CDR3 sequence is CSARLPSGLRSYEQYF. CDR3 in DNA: TGCAGTGCTAGACTACCCAGCGGGCTCCGCTCCTACGAGCAGTACTTC.

This clonotype was seen ten or more times. The V and J genes are TRBV29-1 and TRBJ2-2, with TRBD1 matching 7 bases. The CDR3 is 16 amino acids. Germline V CDR1 and CDR2: SQVTM, ANQGSEA. Trimming took 0 bases from V and 7 from J; bases not matched to a gene: 11. CDR3 nucleotides: TGCAGCGTTGAAGATTTGGAGACAGGGTCAGTCGGGGAGCTGTTTTTT. It is translated as CSVEDLETGSVGELFF.

In its sample, this clonotype was seen a few times. The genes are TRBV3-1 and TRBJ1-1; D gene ambiguous. The germline CDR1 and CDR2 sequences are LGHDT and YNNKEL (reference sequence). Trimming left V 4 bases short and J 0 bases short, with 9 bases between. The CDR3 is 14 amino acids. The CDR3 DNA reads TGTGCCAGCAGCCCTCAAGGTGTGAACACTGAAGCTTTCTTT. Amino acids: CASSPQGVNTEAFF.

The chain links TRBV3-1 to TRBJ1-1; D perhaps matches TRBD1 (6 bases). This CDR3 contains 16 residues. V was cut by 0 bases and J by 6 bases, with 17 bases left in between. Germline V gene sequence: CDR1 LGHDT, CDR2 YNNKEL (reference sequence). This CDR3 reads CASSQETLRQVPEAFF. CDR3 DNA: TGTGCCAGCAGCCAAGAAACACTACGACAGGTTCCTGAAGCTTTCTTT.

In this sample, this clonotype turned up many times. The chain recombines TRBV6-5 with TRBJ2-3, with D possibly TRBD1 on 5 matching bases. The CDR3 sequence is 15 residues long. Trimming left V 5 bases short and J 4 bases short, with 16 bases between. CDR1 and CDR2 (germline): MNHEY, SVGAGI. The CDR3 loop is CASSMIRDDADTQYF. Written as DNA, the CDR3 is TGTGCCAGCAGTATGATCAGGGATGACGCAGATACGCAGTATTTT.

This clonotype was picked up many times. The chain is built from TRBV12-3 or TRBV12-4 and TRBJ2-1; D call uncertain. The CDR3 runs 15 residues. Trimming removed 3 bases from V and 1 base from J, with 10 bases in between. Here the CDR3 reads CASSFQQSSYNEQFF. The CDR3 DNA reads TGTGCCAGCAGTTTTCAACAGAGTTCCTACAATGAGCAGTTCTTC.

This clonotype was found a few times. The rearrangement joins TRBV6-1 to TRBJ2-3, with D possibly being TRBD2 (7 bases). CDR3 size: 16 residues. Germline CDR1 is MNHNS and CDR2 is SASEGT. The germline V and J ends were trimmed by 6 bases and 4 bases, with 20 bases remaining between them. CDR3 in DNA: TGTGCCAGCAGCCCAAGGGGGGGGCGCGTGGCAGATACGCAGTATTTT. Protein sequence: CASSPRGGRVADTQYF.

About this clonotype: This may be a read error: a much more frequent sequence differs by one nucleotide. The V gene is TRBV7-2, the J gene TRBJ1-1; D possibly corresponds to TRBD1 (6 bases). This CDR3 contains 13 residues. The germline gives CDR1 SGHTA, CDR2 FQGNSA. The CDR3 DNA reads as TGTGCCAGCAGCCTACAGGGACGGACTGAAGCTCTCTTT. Amino acids: CASSLQGRTEALF.

This clonotype was observed at least ten times. This chain joins TRBV13 and TRBJ2-1, with 14 bases aligning to TRBD2. This CDR3 comprises 15 residues. The ends lost 5 bases at V and 7 bases at J; junction bases unmatched: 4. Per germline, CDR1 PRHDT and CDR2 FYEKMQ (reference sequence). The chain's CDR3 is CASSPGTSGGNEQFF. CDR3 nucleotide sequence: TGTGCCAGCAGCCCAGGGACTAGCGGGGGTAATGAGCAGTTCTTC.

This clonotype came up many times. The J gene is TRBJ1-5, the V gene TRBV27; D may be TRBD1 (5 bases). This CDR3 spans 15 amino acids. Trimming removed 3 bases from V and 3 bases from J, with 12 bases in between. Germline V lookup: CDR1 MNHEY, CDR2 SMNVEV (reference sequence). Written as DNA, the CDR3 is TGTGCCAGCAGTTTCCTTCACAGGATCAATCAGCCCCAGCATTTT. Translating gives CASSFLHRINQPQHF.

This clonotype occurred many times. V and J are TRBV20-1 and TRBJ2-3; 10 bases match TRBD2. CDR1 DFQATT and CDR2 SNEGSKA come from the germline V gene (reference sequence). The CDR3 length is 13 residues. V lost 5 bases to trimming and J lost 3 bases; unmatched junction nucleotides: 2. CDR3 sequence reads: CSAETSGTDTQYF. DNA for the CDR3: TGCAGTGCTGAGACTAGCGGGACAGATACGCAGTATTTT.

The rearrangement uses TRBV7-2 and TRBJ2-3; 12 bases agree with TRBD2. The CDR3 has 18 amino acids. Germline values: CDR1 SGHTA, CDR2 FQGNSA. The V and J ends lost 1 base and 2 bases, in that order; junction bases with no gene match: 7. This CDR3 reads CASSLVSSGGVATDTQYF. In DNA form, the CDR3 reads TGTGCCAGCAGCTTAGTTTCTAGCGGGGGGGTAGCCACAGATACGCAGTATTTT. Full variable domain (rest looked up from reference TRBV7-2 and TRBJ2-3): GAGVSQSPSNKVTEKGKDVELRCDPISGHTALYWYRQSLGQGLEFLIYFQGNSAPDKSGLPSDRFSAERTGGSVSTLTIQRTQQEDSAVYLCASSLVSSGGVATDTQYFGPGTRLTVL.